The source of this T cell receptor (beta chain) is a study of OX40 agonist ivuxolimab in advanced cancers. Study-level background: Ivuxolimab was a fully human IgG2 agonistic monoclonal antibody targeting the costimulatory receptor OX40 (CD134). Intravenous ivuxolimab was administered to patients every 2 weeks at six dose levels: 0.01, 0.1, 0.3, 1.5, 3 and 10 mg/kg. Of the 50 to 55 dose-escalation patients, hepatocellular carcinoma was present in 19, melanoma in approximately 15, renal cell carcinoma in 9 and head and neck cancer in 9. In the dose-escalation cohort, 82.7% of patients were male, and the mean age was approximately 60 years, with a range of roughly 20 to 80. Prior anti-PD-1, anti-PD-L1 or anti-CTLA-4 therapy was permitted, and checkpoint inhibitors had been received by roughly two fifths of dose-escalation patients. Partial responses occurred in three dose-escalation patients, of whom one had hepatocellular carcinoma and two had cutaneous melanoma. Peripheral TCRbeta sequencing was intended to test whether TCR sequence diversity was altered and clonal T-cell expansion was caused by ivuxolimab. The paper covers the monotherapy dose-escalation part of the phase I ivuxolimab trial, which included N ≈ 57 patients.

Taken from the germline V gene (reference sequence), the CDR1 and CDR2 loops are GTSNPN and SVGIG. The trim is 4 bases for V and 7 bases for J, with a gap of 16 bases between the germline ends. There are 13 amino acids in the CDR3, from cysteine to phenylalanine inclusive. Only the CDR3 part of the read is kept: 39 bases, read in frame from the first base. Note on this clone: Its antigen has not been determined. Within one base of it there is no much larger clone, and no base qualities were kept.

Broader findings and caveats from the paper: Clonal expansion of both CD4+ and CD8+ blood T cells was observed from baseline to week 6 at doses 0.1 to 3.0 mg/kg. On average, CD8+ T cells showed more expanded clones than CD4+ T cells after ivuxolimab. Low levels of normalized T-cell clonal expansion were also seen in some patients who did not respond. The antigen specificity of the clonally expanded peripheral T cells was not determined. In the 0.1-3.0 mg/kg groups, partial responders had among the lowest normalized peripheral clonal expansion, particularly in CD8+ T cells.

To sequence the TCRbeta CDR3 region, genomic DNA was isolated from the sorted cells. The immunoSEQ Assay was used to sequence the TCRbeta CDR3 regions. TCRdb retrieved this table from immuneACCESS and kept in-frame rearrangements only. Not all clones are present; in checked studies, unresolved V genes account for under half, and no reason is known for the remainder. Here the sample has about 48,000 clones; about four fifths occur a single time. The ten largest account for roughly 2% of the sample. The trial excluded patients who had a history of autoimmune disease or who were on systemic immunosuppression. Peripheral blood for TCR sequencing was collected from all dose cohorts at baseline, on cycle 4 day 1, and on cycle 7 day 1. Samples came from an open-label, multicenter, first-in-human phase I dose-escalation trial of ivuxolimab. Adults with locally advanced or metastatic melanoma, renal cell, hepatocellular, or head and neck squamous cell carcinoma were enrolled in the trial. Before TCR sequencing, CD4+ T cells and CD8+ T cells were sorted from peripheral blood as separate populations.

The V gene is TRBV30 and the J gene is TRBJ1-2; 5 matching bases give a weak D call of TRBD1. The receptor's source is an adult with an advanced solid tumor such as melanoma, head and neck, liver or kidney cancer. The specimen was CD4+ or CD8+ T cells sorted from blood, collected in a trial of the OX40 agonist ivuxolimab. CDR3 sequence: CAWTSGNSGGYTF. The nucleotide sequence is given as TGTGCCTGGACCTCAGGGAATTCCGGTGGCTACACCTTC.